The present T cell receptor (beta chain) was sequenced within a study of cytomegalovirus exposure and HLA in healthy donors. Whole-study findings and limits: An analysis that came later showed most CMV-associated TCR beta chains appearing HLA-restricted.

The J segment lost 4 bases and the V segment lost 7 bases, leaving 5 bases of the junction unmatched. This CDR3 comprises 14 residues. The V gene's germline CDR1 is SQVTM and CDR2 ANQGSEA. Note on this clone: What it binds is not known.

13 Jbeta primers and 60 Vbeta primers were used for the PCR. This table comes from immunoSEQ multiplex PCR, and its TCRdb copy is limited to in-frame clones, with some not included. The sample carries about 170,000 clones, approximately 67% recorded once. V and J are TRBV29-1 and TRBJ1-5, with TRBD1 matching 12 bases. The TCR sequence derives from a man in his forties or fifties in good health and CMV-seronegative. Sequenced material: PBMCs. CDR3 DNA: TGCAGCGCCGGGACAGGGGGCGCGAATCAGCCCCAGCATTTT. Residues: CSAGTGGANQPQHF. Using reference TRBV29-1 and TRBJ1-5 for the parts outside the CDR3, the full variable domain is SAVISQKPSRDICQRGTSLTIQCQVDSQVTMMFWYRQQPGQSLTLIATANQGSEATYESGFVIDKFPISRPNLTFSTLTVSNMSPEDSSIYLCSAGTGGANQPQHFGDGTRLSIL.